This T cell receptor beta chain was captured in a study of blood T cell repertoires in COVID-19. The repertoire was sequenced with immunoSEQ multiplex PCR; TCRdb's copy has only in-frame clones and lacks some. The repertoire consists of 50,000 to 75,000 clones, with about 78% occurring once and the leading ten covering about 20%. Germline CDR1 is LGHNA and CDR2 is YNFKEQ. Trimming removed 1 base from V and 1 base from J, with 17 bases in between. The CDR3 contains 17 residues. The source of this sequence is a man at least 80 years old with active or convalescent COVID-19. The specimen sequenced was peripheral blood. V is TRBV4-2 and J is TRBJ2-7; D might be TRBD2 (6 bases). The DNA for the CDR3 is TGTGCCAGCAGCCAAGCCCCAGGGTACGGGAGTTCCTACGAGCAGTACTTC. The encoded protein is CASSQAPGYGSSYEQYF.